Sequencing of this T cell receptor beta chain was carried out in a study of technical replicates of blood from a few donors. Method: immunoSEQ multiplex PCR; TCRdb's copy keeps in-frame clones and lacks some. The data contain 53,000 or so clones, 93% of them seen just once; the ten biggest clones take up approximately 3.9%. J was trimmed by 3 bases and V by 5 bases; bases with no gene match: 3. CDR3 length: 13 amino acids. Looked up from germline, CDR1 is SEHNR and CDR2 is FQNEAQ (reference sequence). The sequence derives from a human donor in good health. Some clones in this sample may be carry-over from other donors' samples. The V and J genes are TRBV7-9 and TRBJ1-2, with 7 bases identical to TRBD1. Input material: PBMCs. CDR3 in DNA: TGTGCCAGCAGCCCGACAGGGTACTATGGCTACACCTTC. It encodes CASSPTGYYGYTF.